A single sample is the source of the 2 T cell receptor beta chains below, sequenced in a study of T cells in Graves' hyperthyroidism and ophthalmopathy. Using RNA transcripts as the source, TCR beta CDR3 regions were amplified. The HTBI primer set was used in a first-round RT-PCR of the TCR CDR3. MiXCR, applied by TCRdb to the multiplex PCR reads, yields one record per CDR3 protein. Of about 180,000 distinct CDR3 sequences listed, 15% to 20% were seen once; the top ten hold roughly 30%. The sequencing input was blood. The receptors were gathered from a woman aged 50 to 65 with Graves' hyperthyroidism.

Only a few counts were recorded for this clonotype. V and J are TRBV4-1 and TRBJ2-1; no definite D call. Germline loops: CDR1 MGHRA, CDR2 YSYEKL. The CDR3 covers 16 residues. Trimming removed 2 bases from V and 7 bases from J, with 18 bases in between. The CDR3 DNA sequence: TGCGCCAGCAGCCAACCCCTGACACCGGGTAGGAATGAGCAGTTCTTC. It specifies CASSQPLTPGRNEQFF.

On this clonotype: The junction departs from the called germline gene at one end, perhaps through a read error. The CDR3 loop is CASSQHRGTGAFF. DNA of the CDR3: TGTGCCAGCAGCCAGCACAGGGGAACTGGAGCTTTCTTT. This chain connects TRBV4-2 to TRBJ1-1; 7 bases fit TRBD1. CDR3 size: 13 residues. Germline CDR1 is LGHNA and CDR2 is YNFKEQ.